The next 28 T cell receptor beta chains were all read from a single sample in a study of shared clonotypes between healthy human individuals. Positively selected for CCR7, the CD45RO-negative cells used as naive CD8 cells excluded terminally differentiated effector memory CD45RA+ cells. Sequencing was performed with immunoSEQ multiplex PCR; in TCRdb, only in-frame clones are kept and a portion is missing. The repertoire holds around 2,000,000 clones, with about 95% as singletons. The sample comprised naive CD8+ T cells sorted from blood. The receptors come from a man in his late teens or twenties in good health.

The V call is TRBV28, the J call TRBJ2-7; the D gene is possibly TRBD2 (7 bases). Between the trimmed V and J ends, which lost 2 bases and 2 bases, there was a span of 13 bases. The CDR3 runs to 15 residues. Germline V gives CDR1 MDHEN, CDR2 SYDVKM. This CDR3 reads CASSLRGGNPYEQYF. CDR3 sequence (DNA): TGTGCCAGCAGTTTAAGGGGGGGTAACCCCTACGAGCAGTACTTC.

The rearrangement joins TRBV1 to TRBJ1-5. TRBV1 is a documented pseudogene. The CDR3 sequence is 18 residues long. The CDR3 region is CTSSVLGRRKFGNQPQHF. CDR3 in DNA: TGCACCAGCAGCGTATTGGGACGGCGAAAGTTCGGCAATCAGCCCCAGCATTTT.

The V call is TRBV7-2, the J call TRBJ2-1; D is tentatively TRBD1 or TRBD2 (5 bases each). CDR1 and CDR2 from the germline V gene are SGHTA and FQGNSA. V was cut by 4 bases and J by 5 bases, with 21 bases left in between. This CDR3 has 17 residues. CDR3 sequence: CASSSGRGEGDHNEQFF. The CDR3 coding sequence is TGTGCCAGCAGCTCGGGTAGGGGTGAGGGAGACCACAATGAGCAGTTCTTC.

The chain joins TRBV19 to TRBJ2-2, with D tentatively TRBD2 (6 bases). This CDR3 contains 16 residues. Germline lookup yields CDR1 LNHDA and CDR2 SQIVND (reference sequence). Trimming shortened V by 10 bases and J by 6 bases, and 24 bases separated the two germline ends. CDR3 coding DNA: TGTGCCACCCTAGACCTGACTAGTGGGGGACCCGGGGAGCTGTTTTTT. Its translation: CATLDLTSGGPGELFF.

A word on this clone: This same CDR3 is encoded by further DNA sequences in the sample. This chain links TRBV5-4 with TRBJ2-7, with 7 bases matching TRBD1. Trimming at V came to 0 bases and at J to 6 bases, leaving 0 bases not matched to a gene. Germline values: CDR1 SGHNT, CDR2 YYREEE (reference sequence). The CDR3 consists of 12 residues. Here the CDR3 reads CASSLDRGEQYF. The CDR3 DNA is TGTGCCAGCAGCTTGGACAGGGGCGAGCAGTACTTC.

This CDR3 is CASSSGPESYEQYF. CDR3 in DNA: TGTGCCAGCAGTTCGGGACCGGAAAGTTACGAGCAGTACTTC. The V gene is TRBV11-2, the J gene TRBJ2-7; the D call may be TRBD1 or TRBD2 (5 bases each). The CDR3 consists of 14 residues. V was cut by 6 bases and J by 4 bases, with 16 bases left in between. CDR1 and CDR2 (germline): SGHAT, FQNNGV.

The CDR3 nucleotides read TGTGCCAGTAGTATTTCCTCGGGAGGAGTCGACATTCAGTACTTC. This translates into CASSISSGGVDIQYF. V gene TRBV19 combines with J gene TRBJ2-4, with 7 nucleotides matching TRBD2. Germline V lookup: CDR1 LNHDA, CDR2 SQIVND (reference sequence). The CDR3 spans 15 residues. Trimming cost V 3 bases and J 8 bases; bases outside gene matches: 10.

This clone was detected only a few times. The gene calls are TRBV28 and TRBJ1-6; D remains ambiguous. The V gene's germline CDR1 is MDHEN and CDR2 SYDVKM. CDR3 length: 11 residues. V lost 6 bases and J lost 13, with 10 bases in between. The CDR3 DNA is TGTGCCAGCAGAGACGGCCCGCCCCTCCACTTT. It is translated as CASRDGPPLHF.

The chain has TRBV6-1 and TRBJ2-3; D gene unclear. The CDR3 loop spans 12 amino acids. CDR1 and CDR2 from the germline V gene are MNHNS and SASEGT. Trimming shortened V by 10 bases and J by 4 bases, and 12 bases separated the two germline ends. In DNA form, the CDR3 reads TGTGCCACGGAGACTCTAGCAGATACGCAGTATTTT. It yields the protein CATETLADTQYF.

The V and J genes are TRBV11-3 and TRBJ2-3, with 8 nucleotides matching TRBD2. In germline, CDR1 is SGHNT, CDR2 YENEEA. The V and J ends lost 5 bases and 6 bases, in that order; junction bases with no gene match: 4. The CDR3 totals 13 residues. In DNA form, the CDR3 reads TGTGCCAGCAGCGCCGCTAGCGGGGATACGCAGTATTTT. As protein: CASSAASGDTQYF.

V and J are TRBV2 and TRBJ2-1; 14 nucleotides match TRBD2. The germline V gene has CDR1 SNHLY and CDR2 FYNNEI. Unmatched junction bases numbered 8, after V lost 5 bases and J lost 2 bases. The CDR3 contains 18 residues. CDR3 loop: CASSWTSGGTAPYNEQFF. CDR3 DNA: TGTGCCAGCAGTTGGACTAGCGGGGGGACAGCACCCTACAATGAGCAGTTCTTC.

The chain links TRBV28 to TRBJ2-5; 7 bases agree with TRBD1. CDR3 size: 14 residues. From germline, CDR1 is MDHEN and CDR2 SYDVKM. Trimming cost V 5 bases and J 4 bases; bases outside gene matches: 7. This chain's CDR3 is CASSTTGVPETQYF. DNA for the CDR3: TGTGCCAGCAGTACTACAGGGGTCCCAGAGACCCAGTACTTC. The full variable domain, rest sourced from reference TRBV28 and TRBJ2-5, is DVKVTQSSRYLVKRTGEKVFLECVQDMDHENMFWYRQDPGLGLRLIYFSYDVKMKEKGDIPEGYSVSREKKERFSLILESASTNQTSMYLCASSTTGVPETQYFGPGTRLLVL.

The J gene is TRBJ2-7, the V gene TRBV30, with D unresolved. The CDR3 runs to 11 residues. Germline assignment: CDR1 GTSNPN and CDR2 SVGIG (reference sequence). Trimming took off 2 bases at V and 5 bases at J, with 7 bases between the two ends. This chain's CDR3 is CAWSHTNEQYF. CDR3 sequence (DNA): TGTGCCTGGAGTCACACCAACGAGCAGTACTTC.

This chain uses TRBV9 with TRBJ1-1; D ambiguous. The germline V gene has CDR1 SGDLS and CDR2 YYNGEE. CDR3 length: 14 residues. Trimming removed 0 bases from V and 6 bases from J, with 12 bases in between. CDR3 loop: CASSVGGVGPEAFF. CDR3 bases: TGTGCCAGCAGCGTAGGTGGGGTTGGCCCTGAAGCTTTCTTT.

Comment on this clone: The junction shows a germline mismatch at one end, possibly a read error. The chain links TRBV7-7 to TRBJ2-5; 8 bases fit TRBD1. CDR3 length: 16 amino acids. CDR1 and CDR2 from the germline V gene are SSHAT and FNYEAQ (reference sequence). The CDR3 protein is CASSLSGGDRGETQYF. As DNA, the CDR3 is TGTGCTAGCAGCTTATCAGGGGGAGACAGGGGAGAGACCCAGTACTTC.

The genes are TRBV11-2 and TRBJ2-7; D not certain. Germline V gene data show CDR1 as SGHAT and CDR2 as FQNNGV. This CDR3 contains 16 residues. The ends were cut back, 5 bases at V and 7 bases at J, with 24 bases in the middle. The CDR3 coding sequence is TGTGCCAGCAGCCTCCTACTGGTCGTGGGGTCCCAGGAGCAGTACTTC. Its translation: CASSLLLVVGSQEQYF.

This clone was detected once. The CDR3 loop reads CASSSETGADEQFF. In nucleotides, the CDR3 is TGCGCCAGCAGCTCGGAGACAGGGGCAGATGAGCAGTTCTTC. The chain has TRBV5-1 and TRBJ2-1, with 8 bases aligning to TRBD1. V lost 3 bases, J lost 8 bases, and 7 bases stayed unmatched. The germline CDR1 and CDR2 sequences are SGHRS and YFSETQ. The CDR3 length is 14 residues.

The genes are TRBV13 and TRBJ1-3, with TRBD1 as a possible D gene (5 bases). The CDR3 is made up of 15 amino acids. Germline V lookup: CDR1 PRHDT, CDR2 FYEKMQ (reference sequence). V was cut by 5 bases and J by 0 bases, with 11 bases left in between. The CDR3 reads CASSLLQDSGNTIYF. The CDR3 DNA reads TGTGCCAGCAGCCTACTACAGGACTCTGGAAACACCATATATTTT.

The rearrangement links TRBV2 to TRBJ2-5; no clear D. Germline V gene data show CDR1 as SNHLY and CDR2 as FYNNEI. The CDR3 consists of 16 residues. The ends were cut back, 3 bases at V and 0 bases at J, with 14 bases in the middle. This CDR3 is CASSEALLNYQETQYF. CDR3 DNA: TGTGCCAGCAGTGAGGCCCTACTCAACTACCAAGAGACCCAGTACTTC.

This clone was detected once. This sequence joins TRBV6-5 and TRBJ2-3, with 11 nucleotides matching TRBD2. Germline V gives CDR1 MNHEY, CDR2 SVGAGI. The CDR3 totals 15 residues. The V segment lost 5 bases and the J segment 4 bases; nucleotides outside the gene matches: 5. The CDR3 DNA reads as TGTGCCAGCAGTGTCACTAGCGGGAGTGCAGATACGCAGTATTTT. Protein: CASSVTSGSADTQYF.

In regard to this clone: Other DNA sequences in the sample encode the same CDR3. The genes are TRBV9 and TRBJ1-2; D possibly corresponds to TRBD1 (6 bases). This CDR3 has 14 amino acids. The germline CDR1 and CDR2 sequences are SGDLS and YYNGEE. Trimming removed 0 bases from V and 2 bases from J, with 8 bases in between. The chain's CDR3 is CASSVVGGNYGYTF. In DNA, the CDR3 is TGTGCCAGCAGCGTAGTAGGGGGAAACTATGGCTACACCTTC.

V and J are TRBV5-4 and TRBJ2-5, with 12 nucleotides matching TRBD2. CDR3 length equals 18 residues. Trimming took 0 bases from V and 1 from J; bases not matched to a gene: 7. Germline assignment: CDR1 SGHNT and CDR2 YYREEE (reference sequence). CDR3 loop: CASSLGFETSGGQETQYF. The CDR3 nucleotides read TGTGCCAGCAGCTTGGGGTTCGAGACTAGCGGGGGCCAAGAGACCCAGTACTTC.

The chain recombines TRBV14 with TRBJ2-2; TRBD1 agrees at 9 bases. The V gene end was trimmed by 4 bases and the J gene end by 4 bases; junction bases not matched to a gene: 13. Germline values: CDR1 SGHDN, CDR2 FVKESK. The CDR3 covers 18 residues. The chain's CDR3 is CASSLGGQGIWGTGELFF. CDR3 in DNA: TGTGCCAGCAGCCTCGGGGGACAGGGAATCTGGGGCACCGGGGAGCTGTTTTTT.

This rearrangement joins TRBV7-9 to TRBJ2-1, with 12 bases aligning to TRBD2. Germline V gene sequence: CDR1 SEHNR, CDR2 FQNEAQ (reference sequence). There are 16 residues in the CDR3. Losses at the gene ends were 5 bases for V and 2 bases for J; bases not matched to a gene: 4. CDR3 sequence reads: CASSPPSGRAYNEQFF. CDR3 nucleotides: TGTGCCAGCAGCCCCCCTAGCGGGAGGGCCTACAATGAGCAGTTCTTC. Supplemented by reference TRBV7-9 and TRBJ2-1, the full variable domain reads DTGVSQNPRHKITKRGQNVTFRCDPISEHNRLYWYRQTLGQGPEFLTYFQNEAQLEKSRLLSDRFSAERPKGSFSTLEIQRTEQGDSAMYLCASSPPSGRAYNEQFFGPGTRLTVL.

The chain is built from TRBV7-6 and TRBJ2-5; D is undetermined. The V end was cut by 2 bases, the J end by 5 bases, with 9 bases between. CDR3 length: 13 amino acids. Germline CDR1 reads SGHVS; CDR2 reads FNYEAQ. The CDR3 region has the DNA TGTGCCAGCAGCTTAATCTCTGGGGAGACCCAGTACTTC. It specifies CASSLISGETQYF.

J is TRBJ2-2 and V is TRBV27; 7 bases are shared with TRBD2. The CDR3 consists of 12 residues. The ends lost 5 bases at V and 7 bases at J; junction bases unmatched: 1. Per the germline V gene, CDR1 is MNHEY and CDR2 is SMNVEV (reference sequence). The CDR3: CASSERGGELFF. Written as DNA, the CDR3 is TGTGCCAGCAGTGAGCGGGGCGGGGAGCTGTTTTTT.

The CDR3 loop is CASSVGGVNNEQFF. Here the CDR3 DNA reads TGTGCCAGCAGCGTTGGGGGGGTGAACAATGAGCAGTTCTTC. This chain links TRBV7-6 with TRBJ2-1; TRBD2 agrees at 7 bases. Germline loops: CDR1 SGHVS, CDR2 FNYEAQ. The V segment lost 5 bases and the J segment 5 bases; nucleotides outside the gene matches: 6. The CDR3 is 14 amino acids.

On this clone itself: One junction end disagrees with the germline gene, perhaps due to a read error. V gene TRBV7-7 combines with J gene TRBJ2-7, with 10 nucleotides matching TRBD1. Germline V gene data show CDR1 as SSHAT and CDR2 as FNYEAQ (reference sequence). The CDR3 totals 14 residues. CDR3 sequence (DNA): TGTGCTAGCACCCAGCGGGACAGGGGATACGAGCAGTACTTC. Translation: CASTQRDRGYEQYF.